This TCR beta chain was captured by sequencing in a study of lymphopenia after photon versus proton radiotherapy. General observations from the study: After lymphocyte nadir, photon-treated repertoires showed oligoclonal expansion, especially CD8+ Temra. Post-nadir TCR diversity decline inversely tracked overall survival among those who died.

Note on this clone: As yet, its antigen is unknown.

Clones were read by immunoSEQ multiplex PCR, and TCRdb kept only the in-frame ones, dropping some. The data hold 65,000 to 70,000 clones, with approximately 90% observed a single time. Germline CDR1 and CDR2: SGHVS and FQNEAQ. The junction had 13 bases not matched to a gene; V was cut back by 7 bases and J by 4 bases. The CDR3 sequence is 16 residues long. The sequencing used peripheral blood, collected from a patient treated with photon-based radiotherapy. This chain joins TRBV7-8 and TRBJ2-3; 8 bases fit TRBD2. This TCR derives from a woman in her 70s with pancreatic cancer. This CDR3 is CASNTGLAMIADTQYF. In nucleotides, the CDR3 is TGTGCCAGCAACACAGGACTAGCAATGATTGCAGATACGCAGTATTTT.